This T cell receptor (beta chain) was captured in a study of control samples from healthy donors and cancer patients. Sequenced by immunoSEQ multiplex PCR; TCRdb stores in-frame clones only, minus some. The sample consists of over 80,000 clones, just under 85% of them appearing once. The CDR3 is 13 residues long. Trimming shortened V by 6 bases and J by 5 bases, and 13 bases separated the two germline ends. CDR1 is MNHEY, CDR2 SVGAGI, per germline. The clonotype was recovered from a man aged 25 to 40 in good health. Specimen: blood. This chain uses TRBV6-5 with TRBJ1-2, with D possibly TRBD1 on 5 matching bases. The CDR3 is CASRLGLLYGYTF. The CDR3 region has the DNA TGTGCCAGCAGGCTGGGACTCCTGTATGGCTACACCTTC.